This record looks at one TCR beta chain sequence and its context. Antigen: not known. This sample stems from a study of cytomegalovirus exposure and HLA in healthy donors. Study outcomes and limitations: According to the study, roughly 180 TCR beta chains were cytomegalovirus-associated.

Germline V gene lookup returns CDR1 SGHDN and CDR2 FVKESK. This CDR3 spans 17 amino acids. Germline trimming cut 5 bases from V and 8 bases from J; bases unmatched to any gene: 18. The primer mix had 60 Vbeta and 13 Jbeta primers. The protocol was immunoSEQ multiplex PCR, while the TCRdb copy is restricted to in-frame clones and leaves out a portion. Among some 220,000 clones listed, about 89% were seen once. This chain uses TRBV14 with TRBJ1-1; TRBD1 matches at 9 bases. This receptor was taken from a woman between 18 and 29 years old in good health and CMV-seronegative. The sample consisted of PBMCs. The CDR3 coding sequence is TGTGCCAGCAGCGGACCGGGACAGGGAATTCGTTGGCAAGAAGCTTTCTTT. Translation gives CASSGPGQGIRWQEAFF. Based on the CDR3 plus reference TRBV14 and TRBJ1-1, the full variable domain is EAGVTQFPSHSVIEKGQTVTLRCDPISGHDNLYWYRRVMGKEIKFLLHFVKESKQDESGMPNNRFLAERTGGTYSTLKVQPAELEDSGVYFCASSGPGQGIRWQEAFFGQGTRLTVV.